This T cell receptor (beta chain) originates from a study of blood T cells in healthy people across ages. The germline V gene encodes CDR1 MNHEY and CDR2 SVGAGI. The CDR3 length is 14 residues. With 1 base removed from V and 7 bases from J, the gap between germline ends came to 14 bases. Comments on this clonotype: The antigen is undetermined.

A J-beta primer mix and a sample-barcoded 5' primer were used in a second PCR of about 7 to 12 cycles. TCRdb reanalysed the 5' RACE reads using MiXCR and keeps one entry per CDR3 protein. The sample holds about 1.4 million distinct CDR3 sequences, approximately 59% seen once. Notes on the study in general: The study found TCR beta diversity correlated strongly with naive T cell percentage.

This TCR came from a young man in good health. Sequenced sample: blood. This rearrangement joins TRBV6-5 to TRBJ2-7; no definite D call. The CDR3 bases are TGTGCCAGCAGTTACTACCTCAAGGCTGGAGAGCAGTACTTC. Translation gives CASSYYLKAGEQYF.